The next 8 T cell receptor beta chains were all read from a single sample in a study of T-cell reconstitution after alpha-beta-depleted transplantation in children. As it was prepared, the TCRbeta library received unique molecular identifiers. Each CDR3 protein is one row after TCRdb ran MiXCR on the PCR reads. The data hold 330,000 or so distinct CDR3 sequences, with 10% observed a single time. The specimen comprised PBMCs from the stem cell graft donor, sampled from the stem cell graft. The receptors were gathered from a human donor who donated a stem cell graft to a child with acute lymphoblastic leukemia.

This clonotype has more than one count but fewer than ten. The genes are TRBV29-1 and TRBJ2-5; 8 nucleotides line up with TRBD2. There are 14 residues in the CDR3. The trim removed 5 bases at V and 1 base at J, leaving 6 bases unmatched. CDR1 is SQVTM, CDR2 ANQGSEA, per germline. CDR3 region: CSVPAGGSQETQYF. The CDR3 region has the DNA TGCAGCGTTCCGGCGGGAGGATCCCAAGAGACCCAGTACTTC.

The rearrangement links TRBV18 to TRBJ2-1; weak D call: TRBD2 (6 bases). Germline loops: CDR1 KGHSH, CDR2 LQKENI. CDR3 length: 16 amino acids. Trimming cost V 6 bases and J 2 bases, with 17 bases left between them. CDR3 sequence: CASSLRGTGTYNEQFF. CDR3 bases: TGTGCCAGCTCCCTTCGCGGGACGGGGACCTACAATGAGCAGTTCTTC. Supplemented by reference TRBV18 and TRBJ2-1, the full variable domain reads NAGVMQNPRHLVRRRGQEARLRCSPMKGHSHVYWYRQLPEEGLKFMVYLQKENIIDESGMPKERFSAEFPKEGPSILRIQQVVRGDSAAYFCASSLRGTGTYNEQFFGPGTRLTVL.

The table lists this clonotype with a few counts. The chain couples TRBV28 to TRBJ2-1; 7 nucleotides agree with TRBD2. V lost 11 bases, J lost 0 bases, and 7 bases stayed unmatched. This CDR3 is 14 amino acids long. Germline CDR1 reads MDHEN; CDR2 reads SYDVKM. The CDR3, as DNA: TGTGCCCTAGCCGGCGGGAGCTCCTACAATGAGCAGTTCTTC. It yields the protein CALAGGSSYNEQFF.

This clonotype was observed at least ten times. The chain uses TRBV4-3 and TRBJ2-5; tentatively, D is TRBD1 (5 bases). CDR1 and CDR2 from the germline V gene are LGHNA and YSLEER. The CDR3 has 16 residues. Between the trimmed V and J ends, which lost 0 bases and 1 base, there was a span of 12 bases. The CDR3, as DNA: TGCGCCAGCAGCCAAGATCAGGGAAGTTCCCAAGAGACCCAGTACTTC. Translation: CASSQDQGSSQETQYF.

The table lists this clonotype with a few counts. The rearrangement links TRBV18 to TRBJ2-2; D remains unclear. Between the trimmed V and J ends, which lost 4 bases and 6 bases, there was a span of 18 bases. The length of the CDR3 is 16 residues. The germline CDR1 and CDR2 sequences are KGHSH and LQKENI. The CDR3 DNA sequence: TGTGCCAGCTCACTTCTCCTAAAGCCTCTCGCCGGGGAGCTGTTTTTT. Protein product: CASSLLLKPLAGELFF.

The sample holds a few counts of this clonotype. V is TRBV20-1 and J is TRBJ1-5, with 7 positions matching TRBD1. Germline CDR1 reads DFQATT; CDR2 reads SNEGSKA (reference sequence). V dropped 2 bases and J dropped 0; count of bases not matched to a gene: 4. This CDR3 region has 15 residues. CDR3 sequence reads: CSARRGTDSNQPQHF. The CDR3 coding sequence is TGCAGTGCTAGAAGGGGGACAGATAGCAATCAGCCCCAGCATTTT.

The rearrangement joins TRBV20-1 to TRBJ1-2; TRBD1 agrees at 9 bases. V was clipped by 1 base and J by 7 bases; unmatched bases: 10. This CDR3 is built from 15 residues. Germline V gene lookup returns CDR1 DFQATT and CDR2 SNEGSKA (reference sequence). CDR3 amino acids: CSARARTGDPPGYTF. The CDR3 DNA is TGCAGTGCTAGAGCTCGGACAGGGGACCCCCCTGGCTACACCTTC.

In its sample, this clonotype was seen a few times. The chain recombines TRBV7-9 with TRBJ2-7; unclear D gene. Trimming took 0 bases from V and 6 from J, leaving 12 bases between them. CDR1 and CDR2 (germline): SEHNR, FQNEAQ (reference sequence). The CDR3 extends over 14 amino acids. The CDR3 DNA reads TGTGCCAGCAGCTTAGCAGTCCCCACGTTCGAGCAGTACTTC. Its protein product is CASSLAVPTFEQYF.